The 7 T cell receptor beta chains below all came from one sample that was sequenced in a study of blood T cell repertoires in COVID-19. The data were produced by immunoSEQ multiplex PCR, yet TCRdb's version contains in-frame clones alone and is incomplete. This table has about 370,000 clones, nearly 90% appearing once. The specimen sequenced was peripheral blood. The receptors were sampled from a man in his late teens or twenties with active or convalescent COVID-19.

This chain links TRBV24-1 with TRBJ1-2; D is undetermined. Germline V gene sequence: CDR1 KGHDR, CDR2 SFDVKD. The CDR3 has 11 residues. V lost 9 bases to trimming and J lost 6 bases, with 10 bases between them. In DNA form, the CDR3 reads TGTGCCACCGGGGAGAGGAATGGCTACACCTTC. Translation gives CATGERNGYTF.

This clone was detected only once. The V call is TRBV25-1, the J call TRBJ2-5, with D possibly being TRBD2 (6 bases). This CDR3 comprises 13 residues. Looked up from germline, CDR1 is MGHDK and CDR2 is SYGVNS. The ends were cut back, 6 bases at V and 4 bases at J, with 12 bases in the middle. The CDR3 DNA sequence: TGTGCCAGCAGGGGGCTAGCGACAGAGACCCAGTACTTC. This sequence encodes CASRGLATETQYF.

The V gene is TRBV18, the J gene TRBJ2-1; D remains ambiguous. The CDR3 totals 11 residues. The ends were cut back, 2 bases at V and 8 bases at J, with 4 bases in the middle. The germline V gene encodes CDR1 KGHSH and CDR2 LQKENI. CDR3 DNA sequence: TGTGCCAGCTCACCAAGCTATGAGCAGTTCTTC. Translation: CASSPSYEQFF.

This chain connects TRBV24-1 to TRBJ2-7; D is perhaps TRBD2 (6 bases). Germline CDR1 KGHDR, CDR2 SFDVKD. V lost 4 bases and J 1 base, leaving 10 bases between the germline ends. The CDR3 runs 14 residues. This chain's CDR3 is CATSDPSDSYEQYF. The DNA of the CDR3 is TGTGCCACCAGTGACCCTAGCGATTCCTACGAGCAGTACTTC.

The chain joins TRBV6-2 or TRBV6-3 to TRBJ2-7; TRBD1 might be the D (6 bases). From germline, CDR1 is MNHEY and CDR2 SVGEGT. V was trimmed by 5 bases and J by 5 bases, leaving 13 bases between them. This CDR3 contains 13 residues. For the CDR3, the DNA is TGTGCCAGCAGTACACAGGGATATAACGAGCAGTACTTC. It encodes CASSTQGYNEQYF.

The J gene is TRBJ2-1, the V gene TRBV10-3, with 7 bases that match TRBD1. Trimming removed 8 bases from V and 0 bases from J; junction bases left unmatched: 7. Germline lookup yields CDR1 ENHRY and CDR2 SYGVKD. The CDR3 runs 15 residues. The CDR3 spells CAIAPTGSSYNEQFF. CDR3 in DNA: TGTGCCATCGCACCGACAGGGAGCTCCTACAATGAGCAGTTCTTC.

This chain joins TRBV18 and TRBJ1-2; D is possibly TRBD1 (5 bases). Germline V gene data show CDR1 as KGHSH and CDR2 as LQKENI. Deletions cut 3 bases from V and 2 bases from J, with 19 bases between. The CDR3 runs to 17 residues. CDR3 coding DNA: TGTGCCAGCTCACCGGGGCAGGTGTGGTTTGTGAACTATGGCTACACCTTC. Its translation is CASSPGQVWFVNYGYTF.